Shown below are 17 T cell receptor beta chains from a single sample sequenced in a study of blood T cell repertoires in COVID-19. Sequencing was performed with immunoSEQ multiplex PCR; in TCRdb, only in-frame clones are kept and a portion is missing. The sample holds under 200,000 clones; approximately 87% are singletons and the top ten take 10% to 11%. Sequences were obtained from peripheral blood. The source is a woman aged 55-70 years with COVID-19, enrolled during active disease.

This rearrangement joins TRBV7-2 to TRBJ2-4; 10 nucleotides line up with TRBD1. Per germline, CDR1 SGHTA and CDR2 FQGNSA. The length of the CDR3 is 14 residues. The ends lost 5 bases at V and 12 bases at J; junction bases unmatched: 10. The CDR3 bases are TGTGCCAGCAGCGCGACAGGGGGCCCTCAACATCAGTACTTC. Protein: CASSATGGPQHQYF.

The chain joins TRBV9 to TRBJ1-1; D is unclear. Trimming cost V 1 base and J 2 bases, with 15 bases left between them. Germline CDR1 and CDR2: SGDLS and YYNGEE. The CDR3 covers 16 residues. CDR3 region: CASSVIQAGFNTEAFF. CDR3 DNA sequence: TGTGCCAGCAGCGTAATTCAGGCAGGCTTCAACACTGAAGCTTTCTTT.

This chain connects TRBV5-1 to TRBJ1-6; TRBD1 matches at 9 bases. The CDR3 loop spans 15 amino acids. CDR1 and CDR2 (germline): SGHRS, YFSETQ. V shed 0 bases and J 11 bases; nucleotides not matched to a gene: 6. CDR3 amino acids: CASSLVGQGNPPLHF. The CDR3, as DNA: TGCGCCAGCAGCTTGGTAGGACAGGGGAATCCACCCCTCCACTTT.

The chain recombines TRBV24-1 with TRBJ1-1; D is unresolved. The CDR3 has 17 amino acids. Germline CDR1 reads KGHDR; CDR2 reads SFDVKD. V was clipped by 2 bases and J by 5 bases, with 20 bases between them. This CDR3 reads CATSDSAGMGRSTEAFF. Here the CDR3 DNA reads TGTGCCACCAGTGATTCCGCTGGGATGGGGAGGAGTACTGAAGCTTTCTTT.

This clone was picked up one time. The rearrangement joins TRBV5-5 to TRBJ2-3; D call uncertain. CDR3 length: 12 residues. Germline V lookup: CDR1 SGHKS, CDR2 YYEKEE (reference sequence). Trimming took 1 base from V and 4 from J, leaving 4 bases between them. The CDR3: CASSLYPDTQYF. Here the CDR3 DNA reads TGTGCCAGCAGCTTGTATCCAGATACGCAGTATTTT.

V is TRBV11-2 and J is TRBJ2-7, with no clear D. Per the germline V gene, CDR1 is SGHAT and CDR2 is FQNNGV. The germline V and J ends were trimmed by 7 bases and 0 bases, with 13 bases remaining between them. There are 14 residues in the CDR3. CDR3 in DNA: TGTGCCAGCACCCACCGCGGTGTCTCCTACGAGCAGTACTTC. The encoded protein is CASTHRGVSYEQYF.

The chain joins TRBV24-1 to TRBJ2-1; 7 bases are a match to TRBD2. The CDR3 totals 15 residues. The V gene end was trimmed by 5 bases and the J gene end by 3 bases; junction bases not matched to a gene: 6. In germline, CDR1 is KGHDR, CDR2 SFDVKD. This CDR3 reads CATSAHGRLYNEQFF. CDR3 nucleotides: TGTGCCACCAGTGCCCACGGGAGGCTCTACAATGAGCAGTTCTTC.

The chain has TRBV7-2 and TRBJ1-6, with 7 bases lining up with TRBD1. Germline CDR1 reads SGHTA; CDR2 reads FQGNSA. V shed 1 base, J shed 4 bases, and the junction held 7 bases outside the gene matches. This CDR3 has 17 amino acids. CDR3 amino acids: CASSLVGPGQYNSPLHF. DNA of the CDR3: TGTGCCAGCAGCTTAGTAGGTCCGGGACAGTATAATTCACCCCTCCACTTT.

This chain uses TRBV2 with TRBJ1-5, with unresolved D. Germline values: CDR1 SNHLY, CDR2 FYNNEI. The CDR3 is 15 residues long. V was pared by 2 bases and J by 2 bases, with 10 bases between. The CDR3 is CASSERGGGNQPQHF. CDR3 coding DNA: TGTGCCAGCAGTGAACGGGGTGGGGGCAATCAGCCCCAGCATTTT.

The chain recombines TRBV4-3 with TRBJ2-3; 10 bases agree with TRBD2. The CDR3 has 17 amino acids. V shed 0 bases, J shed 2 bases, and the junction held 5 bases outside the gene matches. The germline CDR1 and CDR2 sequences are LGHNA and YSLEER. DNA of the CDR3: TGCGCCAGCAGCCAAGATCGAGCGGGAGGGCTCACAGATACGCAGTATTTT. Its protein product is CASSQDRAGGLTDTQYF.

V gene TRBV6-5 combines with J gene TRBJ1-4; the match to TRBD1 covers 8 bases. The junction had 4 bases not matched to a gene; V was cut back by 5 bases and J by 2 bases. Germline V gives CDR1 MNHEY, CDR2 SVGAGI. The length of the CDR3 is 15 residues. The CDR3 protein is CASSRTGKTNEKLFF. CDR3 DNA sequence: TGTGCCAGCAGTCGGACAGGGAAGACTAATGAAAAACTGTTTTTT.

The table lists this clone with a few counts. V is TRBV9 and J is TRBJ2-7; perhaps TRBD1 as D (6 bases). The V gene's germline CDR1 is SGDLS and CDR2 YYNGEE. This CDR3 is built from 12 residues. Between the trimmed V and J ends, which lost 4 bases and 7 bases, there was a span of 12 bases. The CDR3 DNA follows: TGTGCCAGCAGCACTACAGGGATTGAGCAGTACTTC. Translating gives CASSTTGIEQYF.

The chain joins TRBV15 to TRBJ2-7, with 7 bases that match TRBD2. The CDR3 is 15 amino acids. With 1 base clipped from V and 3 bases from J, the junction kept 6 bases outside the gene matches. Germline CDR1 is LNHNV and CDR2 is YYDKDF (reference sequence). The DNA for the CDR3 is TGTGCCACCAGCAGAGGTCGGGAGGCACTCTACGAGCAGTACTTC. Its protein product is CATSRGREALYEQYF.

The chain couples TRBV12-1 to TRBJ2-6; whether TRBD1, the table's D call, matches the DNA was not checked. TRBV12-1 is a pseudogene. This CDR3 region has 18 residues. The DNA for the CDR3 is TGTGCCAGCAGCTTTGAGAACTTACAGGGAACTGGGGCCAACGTCCTGACTTTC. This translates into CASSFENLQGTGANVLTF.

This clone was recorded only once. This chain connects TRBV11-2 to TRBJ1-2; D unresolved. This CDR3 is 17 amino acids long. The V end was cut by 8 bases, the J end by 4 bases, with 26 bases between. Germline V lookup: CDR1 SGHAT, CDR2 FQNNGV. CDR3 DNA: TGTGCCAGCGTAAACCCACGAGAGAGTGGTCTTTTCTATGGCTACACCTTC. It translates to CASVNPRESGLFYGYTF.

The rearrangement uses TRBV11-2 and TRBJ2-5, with D tentatively TRBD2 (6 bases). V lost 0 bases and J 3 bases, leaving 14 bases between the germline ends. The CDR3 covers 16 residues. CDR1 is SGHAT, CDR2 FQNNGV, per germline. The CDR3 DNA sequence: TGTGCCAGCAGCTTAGATAGCGGCTGGGGGAAAGAGACCCAGTACTTC. Protein sequence: CASSLDSGWGKETQYF.

This chain links TRBV7-2 with TRBJ2-2, with D unresolved. The V gene's germline CDR1 is SGHTA and CDR2 FQGNSA. Between the trimmed V and J ends, which lost 1 base and 2 bases, there was a span of 8 bases. The CDR3 covers 15 residues. The CDR3: CASSLVWANTGELFF. In DNA, the CDR3 is TGTGCCAGCAGCTTAGTATGGGCCAACACCGGGGAGCTGTTTTTT.